These 26 T cell receptor beta chains share one sample of origin, sequenced in a study of OX40 agonist ivuxolimab in advanced cancers. Sequencing used immunoSEQ multiplex PCR; TCRdb keeps in-frame clones, though not all of them. The sample includes over 40,000 clones, 84% of them seen just once. This specimen consisted of CD4+ or CD8+ T cells sorted from blood, obtained in a trial of the OX40 agonist ivuxolimab. All receptors come from an adult with an advanced solid tumor such as melanoma, head and neck, liver or kidney cancer.

This clone was detected a few times. This chain joins TRBV29-1 and TRBJ1-1; the match to TRBD1 covers 9 bases. Germline V gene sequence: CDR1 SQVTM, CDR2 ANQGSEA. This CDR3 region has 13 residues. V dropped 7 bases and J dropped 3; count of bases not matched to a gene: 6. As DNA, the CDR3 is TGCAGCGCCCAACAGGGGGCGGACACTGAAGCTTTCTTT. It yields the protein CSAQQGADTEAFF.

This sequence joins TRBV10-1 and TRBJ2-5; 8 bases fit TRBD2. V gave up 6 bases and J gave up 0 bases; unmatched junction bases: 6. Germline V gene lookup returns CDR1 WNHNN and CDR2 SYGVQD (reference sequence). CDR3 size: 15 residues. The CDR3 DNA sequence: TGCGCCAGCAGCCCGGGACTAGTAAACCAAGAGACCCAGTACTTC. Protein sequence: CASSPGLVNQETQYF.

The J gene is TRBJ2-1, the V gene TRBV5-6; 10 positions match TRBD1. In germline, CDR1 is SGHDT, CDR2 YYEEEE. This CDR3 has 15 residues. Trimming cost V 2 bases and J 2 bases; bases outside gene matches: 1. Here the CDR3 reads CASSFGTGAYNEQFF. The CDR3 nucleotides read TGTGCCAGCAGCTTCGGGACAGGGGCCTACAATGAGCAGTTCTTC.

The chain recombines TRBV19 with TRBJ2-7; a possible D gene is TRBD1 (6 bases). Trimming took 1 base from V and 2 from J, leaving 9 bases between them. This CDR3 region has 14 residues. Germline lookup yields CDR1 LNHDA and CDR2 SQIVND (reference sequence). The CDR3 region is CASSIAGAAYEQYF. CDR3 nucleotide sequence: TGTGCCAGTAGTATAGCAGGGGCGGCCTACGAGCAGTACTTC.

The CDR3: CASSLDGSTTYEQYF. CDR3 coding DNA: TGCGCCAGCAGCTTGGATGGATCTACTACCTACGAGCAGTACTTC. The chain couples TRBV5-1 to TRBJ2-7; D is ambiguous. V lost 0 bases and J 2 bases, leaving 12 bases between the germline ends. Germline V CDR1 and CDR2: SGHRS, YFSETQ. The CDR3 length is 15 residues.

The chain is built from TRBV21-1 and TRBJ2-5. TRBV21-1 has pseudogene status. The CDR3 runs 13 residues. CDR3 sequence (DNA): TGTGCCAGCAACCCTGGGGATGCGGAGACCCAGTACTTC. Its translation: CASNPGDAETQYF.

The chain uses TRBV5-5 and TRBJ1-4, with 9 bases lining up with TRBD1. The germline V gene has CDR1 SGHKS and CDR2 YYEKEE (reference sequence). This CDR3 is 14 amino acids long. The V gene end was trimmed by 3 bases and the J gene end by 11 bases; junction bases not matched to a gene: 8. The CDR3 nucleotides are TGTGCCAGCAGCTGGGGGACAGGGTCTGACAAACTGTTTTTT. It specifies CASSWGTGSDKLFF.

V gene TRBV7-2 combines with J gene TRBJ2-1; 7 bases line up with TRBD2. The CDR3 has 15 amino acids. V shed 1 base, J shed 8 bases, and the junction held 8 bases outside the gene matches. The germline V gene encodes CDR1 SGHTA and CDR2 FQGNSA. The CDR3 loop is CASSLGASGGYEQFF. The CDR3 DNA sequence: TGTGCCAGCAGCTTAGGGGCTAGCGGTGGGTATGAGCAGTTCTTC.

V gene TRBV29-1 combines with J gene TRBJ1-5; D call uncertain. The germline V gene has CDR1 SQVTM and CDR2 ANQGSEA. CDR3 length: 12 residues. The germline V and J ends were trimmed by 3 bases and 6 bases, with 9 bases remaining between them. The CDR3 DNA reads as TGCAGCGTTGAGGATGTGGGTCAGCCCCAGCATTTT. It translates to CSVEDVGQPQHF. Full variable domain (missing parts from reference TRBV29-1 and TRBJ1-5): SAVISQKPSRDICQRGTSLTIQCQVDSQVTMMFWYRQQPGQSLTLIATANQGSEATYESGFVIDKFPISRPNLTFSTLTVSNMSPEDSSIYLCSVEDVGQPQHFGDGTRLSIL.

V usage is TRBV6-5 and J usage is TRBJ1-4; D not resolved. This CDR3 contains 12 residues. The germline gives CDR1 MNHEY, CDR2 SVGAGI. V shed 5 bases and J shed 1 base, with 2 bases lying between them. The CDR3 coding sequence is TGTGCCAGCAGTCGAACTAATGAAAAACTGTTTTTT. Translating it yields CASSRTNEKLFF.

The chain links TRBV5-1 to TRBJ1-4; tentatively, D is TRBD1 (5 bases). Trimming stripped 4 bases from V and 0 bases from J, with 7 bases between. This CDR3 contains 14 residues. CDR1 and CDR2 (germline): SGHRS, YFSETQ. The CDR3 DNA follows: TGCGCCAGCAGCGGGGGGGCAACTAATGAAAAACTGTTTTTT. This codes for CASSGGATNEKLFF.

The table lists this clone with a few counts. The rearrangement uses TRBV10-3 and TRBJ2-1, with TRBD2 matching over 12 bases. The germline V gene has CDR1 ENHRY and CDR2 SYGVKD. J gave up 5 bases and V 6 bases, and 8 bases lay outside the gene matches. The CDR3 is 16 residues long. The CDR3 nucleotides are TGTGCCATCAGCGAAACTAGCGGGAGGACAAACAATGAGCAGTTCTTC. Protein: CAISETSGRTNNEQFF.

The chain is built from TRBV23-1 and TRBJ1-1; unclear D gene. TRBV23-1 is flagged as an ORF with uncertain function. V dropped 2 bases and J dropped 11 bases, with 12 bases sitting between them. The CDR3 is 12 amino acids. The CDR3 sequence: CASSQKIGRAFF. CDR3 sequence (DNA): TGCGCCAGCAGTCAAAAGATAGGGAGGGCTTTCTTT.

The chain employs TRBV19 and TRBJ1-1; D is uncertain. Germline lookup yields CDR1 LNHDA and CDR2 SQIVND (reference sequence). CDR3 length equals 13 residues. V shed 3 bases and J shed 0 bases, with 5 bases lying between them. CDR3 residues: CASSMTVNTEAFF. For the CDR3, the DNA is TGTGCCAGTAGTATGACGGTGAACACTGAAGCTTTCTTT.

Of note for this clone: The same CDR3 also results from other DNA sequences found in this sample. J is TRBJ2-2 and V is TRBV6-4; D is undetermined. V was clipped by 5 bases and J by 5 bases, with 6 bases between them. Germline V lookup: CDR1 MRHNA, CDR2 SNTAGT. The CDR3 is made up of 12 amino acids. CDR3 protein: CASSPNTGELFF. CDR3 DNA sequence: TGTGCCAGCAGTCCAAATACCGGGGAGCTGTTTTTT.

V and J are TRBV18 and TRBJ1-2; D remains ambiguous. Trimming took 6 bases from V and 3 from J, leaving 23 bases between them. Per germline, CDR1 KGHSH and CDR2 LQKENI. The CDR3 runs to 17 residues. The CDR3 is CASSPLDRGGKYYGYTF. In DNA form, the CDR3 reads TGTGCCAGCTCTCCCCTTGATCGAGGAGGGAAATACTATGGCTACACCTTC.

V usage is TRBV5-1 and J usage is TRBJ1-1; 10 nucleotides match TRBD1. CDR1 and CDR2 from the germline V gene are SGHRS and YFSETQ. Trimming at V came to 6 bases and at J to 4 bases, leaving 9 bases not matched to a gene. CDR3 length equals 15 residues. DNA of the CDR3: TGCGCCAGCATTAAAGGGGACAGGGGATTCACTGAAGCTTTCTTT. As protein: CASIKGDRGFTEAFF.

V is TRBV29-1 and J is TRBJ2-2, with a weak D call TRBD2 (6 bases). V lost 6 bases to trimming and J lost 3 bases, with 14 bases between them. The CDR3 totals 14 residues. Germline lookup yields CDR1 SQVTM and CDR2 ANQGSEA. For the CDR3, the DNA is TGCAGCGTCCATCCCGGGACTGACACCGGGGAGCTGTTTTTT. It specifies CSVHPGTDTGELFF.

The chain recombines TRBV5-1 with TRBJ2-3, with D unresolved. V lost 0 bases, J lost 3 bases, and 8 bases lay in between. The CDR3 spans 14 residues. Germline V gene sequence: CDR1 SGHRS, CDR2 YFSETQ. CDR3 residues: CASSLVSKTDTQYF. In DNA, the CDR3 is TGCGCCAGCAGCTTGGTATCGAAAACAGATACGCAGTATTTT.

The chain combines TRBV5-4 with TRBJ2-7; either TRBD1 or TRBD2 may fit D (5 bases each). Germline V lookup: CDR1 SGHNT, CDR2 YYREEE (reference sequence). V was clipped by 0 bases and J by 2 bases, with 12 bases between them. The length of the CDR3 is 15 residues. CDR3 DNA sequence: TGTGCCAGCAGCTTGGCCGGGGCAGCTGCCTACGAGCAGTACTTC. It encodes CASSLAGAAAYEQYF.

The sample holds one count of this clone. This chain links TRBV11-1 with TRBJ2-3, with D possibly being TRBD2 (5 bases). The CDR3 is 12 residues long. V was clipped by 4 bases and J by 13 bases, with 15 bases between them. The germline V gene encodes CDR1 SGHAT and CDR2 FQDESV (reference sequence). The CDR3: CASSSDLGDEYF. The CDR3 DNA reads as TGTGCCAGCAGCTCCGACTTGGGAGACGAGTATTTT.

The CDR3 coding sequence is TGTGCCAGCAGCCTGACTAGTTCCTACGAGCAGTACTTC. Protein: CASSLTSSYEQYF. This chain joins TRBV27 and TRBJ2-7, with D maybe TRBD2 (6 bases). The CDR3 totals 13 residues. Trimming pared 6 bases from V and 1 base from J, leaving 10 bases between. In germline, CDR1 is MNHEY, CDR2 SMNVEV (reference sequence).

J is TRBJ2-7 and V is TRBV30; no definite D call. Trimming removed 4 bases from V and 5 bases from J, with 12 bases in between. This CDR3 spans 12 amino acids. Germline-derived CDR1 and CDR2 are GTSNPN and SVGIG (reference sequence). CDR3 residues: CAWTKSVNEQYF. The DNA of the CDR3 is TGTGCCTGGACCAAGTCCGTTAACGAGCAGTACTTC.

V gene TRBV5-1 combines with J gene TRBJ2-5, with TRBD1 as a possible D gene (6 bases). Germline assignment: CDR1 SGHRS and CDR2 YFSETQ. V gave up 1 base and J gave up 0 bases, with 10 bases separating them. The CDR3 has 15 residues. This CDR3 is CASSLMAGDQETQYF. The CDR3 DNA sequence: TGCGCCAGCAGCTTGATGGCAGGGGACCAAGAGACCCAGTACTTC.

The chain recombines TRBV7-3 with TRBJ2-7, with no clear D. Trimming pared 5 bases from V and 7 bases from J, leaving 15 bases between. This CDR3 is built from 13 residues. Germline loops: CDR1 SGHTA, CDR2 FQGTGA. CDR3 nucleotides: TGTGCCAGCAGCGCACAGCTGGTTTCGGAGCAGTACTTC. This translates into CASSAQLVSEQYF. The complete variable domain, with remaining parts taken from reference TRBV7-3 and TRBJ2-7, reads GAGVSQTPSNKVTEKGKYVELRCDPISGHTALYWYRQSLGQGPEFLIYFQGTGAADDSGLPNDRFFAVRPEGSVSTLKIQRTERGDSAVYLCASSAQLVSEQYFGPGTRLTVT.

V is TRBV19 and J is TRBJ1-2; D is ambiguous. The CDR3 loop spans 11 amino acids. Germline CDR1 reads LNHDA; CDR2 reads SQIVND (reference sequence). V dropped 11 bases and J dropped 0 bases, with 7 bases sitting between them. CDR3 amino acids: CAAGANYGYTF. Written as DNA, the CDR3 is TGTGCCGCGGGCGCTAACTATGGCTACACCTTC.